What follows describes a single T cell receptor (beta chain). The target of this receptor is not known. There are no base qualities to consult, and no much larger clone falls within one base. This record comes from a study of shared clonotypes between healthy human individuals (dated by TCRdb to the early 2020s). Background on the whole study: A couple of women and a few men aged 18 to 49 years were included in the cohort. For each donor, CD4 naive and CD4 memory were each run on three plates, CD8 naive on two plates, and CD8 memory on one plate. The study deeply sequenced blood TCR repertoires of five healthy adults to estimate repertoire size and the extent of clonotype sharing between individuals. Different laboratories and diverse techniques were used to prepare libraries and sequence TCR repertoires, to increase sequencing depth and limit assay-specific biases. Per donor, leukapheresis produced somewhere between about 0.85 and 10 billion PBMCs.

Study-level results and caveats: The small number of donors limited the genetic and exposure-history diversity represented. Pairwise subsampling led to the expectation that sequencing depth would affect the degree of clonotype sharing among donors. About 4.5% of naive CD4, 3.5% of naive CD8, approximately 2.2% of memory CD4, and 0.4% of memory CD8 clonotypes were shared across several donors. Estimated clonotype richness was generally larger for naive than for memory subsets. Sampling was restricted to blood, and TCR repertoires in tissues likely differ from the TCR repertoires found in blood. Incomplete sequencing was indicated by rarefaction of sorted-subset datasets, despite the large sequencing depth. Higher generation probabilities were observed for clonotypes shared by all four sorted-subset donors than for non-shared clonotypes.

Donors were healthy HIV-negative adults with no recently reported acute infections or vaccinations. Only Caucasian adults living in Nashville, Tennessee, USA were represented among the donors. Magnetic negative selection was used to enrich CD4+ T cells, after which naive cells were positively selected on CD45RA and the negative fraction became the memory subset. Blood was collected by leukapheresis, and PBMCs were isolated by Ficoll-Histopaque density gradient centrifugation and then cryopreserved in liquid nitrogen vapor phase. Analytical flow cytometry was used to check the purity and quantity of every magnetically sorted T cell population. From each sorted fraction, genomic DNA was isolated and quantified by UV absorbance on a Nanodrop 2000c. TCR CDR3 regions were amplified from genomic DNA by multiplex PCR using the deep immunoSEQ assay. For each cell subset, the extracted genomic DNA was distributed evenly across all wells of several immunoSEQ 96-well plates, and each plate served as one replicate. For sorted subsets, around 200 ng genomic DNA, equal to 30,000 to 35,000 T cell genomes, was loaded into each replicate PCR. The purified libraries were quantified using a Qubit 3.0 fluorometer, sized with a Bioanalyzer 2100, and then quantified again using the KAPA Library Quantification kit. Every immunoSEQ 96-well plate was sequenced on a separate single-read 150-cycle Illumina NextSeq 550 flow cell. For the original study's pipeline: Because only junctional sequences without quality scores were contained in the immunoSEQ output, filtering matching that applied to full-length reads could not be performed. To assign V/J genes and CDR3, sequences were annotated against IMGT germline references using PyIR, a Python wrapper for IgBLAST v1.9. Reads were removed for weak V/J assignments (E-value above 1e-6), missing CDR3, stop codons, out-of-frame junctions, or ambiguous translated residues. V3J clonotypes were defined by identical inferred V gene, J gene, and CDR3 amino acid sequence. To compute the percentage overlap between repertoires, the number of shared unique clonotypes was divided by the size of the smaller repertoire. RTK rarefaction, the Chao1 estimator, and Recon v2.1 estimates of unobserved clonotypes were used to assess repertoire richness. OLGA was used to compute generation probabilities for all TCRbeta clonotypes that the gDNA method yielded from four donors. This immuneACCESS table, as held by TCRdb, lists in-frame sequences with V and J called but not all clones. Of the missing ones, under half trace to an unresolved V gene in checked studies; the others have no known cause. V, J and clone size reflect that table, while D and trimming were determined from the DNA. Counted in this sample were 190,000 or so clones; around 63% of them appeared once. About 10% of the sample goes to the ten largest clones.

The CDR3 holds 15 amino acids from the cysteine to the phenylalanine. Left in the record is the CDR3 DNA by itself, 45 bases read in frame from the first base. For this chain, trimming is 1 base at the V end and 2 bases at the J end, and the number of junction bases without a gene match is 3. As encoded in the germline V gene, CDR1 is SGDLS while CDR2 is YYNGEE. The TCR originated in a man aged 25-45 years in good health. The chain employs TRBV9 and TRBJ2-1; 7 central bases correspond to TRBD1. The sequencing input was memory CD4+ T cells sorted from blood. The cell subset or site label for this specimen denotes: CD45RA-negative fraction. The DNA sequence is given as TGTGCCAGCAGCGTAAGCGACAGGGCCTACAATGAGCAGTTCTTC. Translated, this is CASSVSDRAYNEQFF.